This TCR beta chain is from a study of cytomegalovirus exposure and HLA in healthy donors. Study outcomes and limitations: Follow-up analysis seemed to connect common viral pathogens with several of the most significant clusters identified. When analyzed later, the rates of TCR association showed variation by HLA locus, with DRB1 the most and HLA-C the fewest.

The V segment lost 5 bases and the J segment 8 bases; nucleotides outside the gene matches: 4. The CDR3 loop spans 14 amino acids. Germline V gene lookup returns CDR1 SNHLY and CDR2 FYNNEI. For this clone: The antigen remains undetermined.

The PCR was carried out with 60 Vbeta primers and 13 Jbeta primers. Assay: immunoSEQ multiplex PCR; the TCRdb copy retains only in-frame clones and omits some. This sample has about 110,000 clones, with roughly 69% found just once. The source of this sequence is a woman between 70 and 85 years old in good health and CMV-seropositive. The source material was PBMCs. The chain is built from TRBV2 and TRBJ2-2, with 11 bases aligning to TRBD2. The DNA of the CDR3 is TGTGCCAGCAGTCAACTAGCGGGGGTGGGGGAGCTGTTTTTT. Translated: CASSQLAGVGELFF.